This T cell receptor (beta chain) is drawn from a study of T-cell memory formation after mild COVID-19. Germline CDR1 reads SGHVS; CDR2 reads FNYEAQ. The CDR3 length is 14 residues. Trimming removed 2 bases from V and 2 bases from J, with 8 bases in between. Constant-segment primers and 5'RACE yielded cDNA libraries for TCR alpha and TCR beta, each carrying sample barcodes and UMIs. TCRdb ran MiXCR on the 5' RACE reads and lists one entry per CDR3 protein. The sample lists about 140,000 distinct CDR3 sequences, 13% to 15% seen once, with 11% to 15% in the top ten. This clonotype was found a few times.

The rearrangement links TRBV7-6 to TRBJ2-3, with D perhaps given as TRBD1 or TRBD2 (5 bases each). Sequences were obtained from PBMCs or a T cell subset sorted from them (not recorded which). This clonotype was obtained from an adult woman who had mild COVID-19 (a few samples of this study predate the infection). Cell type and time point are not known. CDR3 nucleotides: TGTGCCAGCAGCTTACAGGGACCCACAGATACGCAGTATTTT. Protein product: CASSLQGPTDTQYF. The variable domain in full, completed from reference TRBV7-6 and TRBJ2-3, reads GAGVSQSPRYKVTKRGQDVALRCDPISGHVSLYWYRQALGQGPEFLTYFNYEAQQDKSGLPNDRFSAERPEGSISTLTIQRTEQRDSAMYRCASSLQGPTDTQYFGPGTRLTVL.